The rows below give T cell receptor beta chains drawn from one sample of a study of cytotoxic CD8 clonotypes in ibrutinib-treated CLL. The assay was immunoSEQ multiplex PCR, and TCRdb's table has in-frame clones only and misses some. Of hundreds of thousands of clones listed, roughly 79% were seen once; the top ten hold 6.7%. The sample was PBMCs, taken before ibrutinib treatment. The receptors were gathered from a human donor with chronic lymphocytic leukemia. Both conserved end residues are trimmed from each CDR3. Only part of the rows carry a size: once, few, many, or a class if the clone is expanded.

V gene	clone size	CDR3 length	J gene	CDR3 protein
TRBV19	.	12	TRBJ2-1	ASGSGRTYNEQF
TRBV19	.	12	TRBJ2-1	ASSISGVRNEQF
TRBV7-8	few	13	TRBJ2-1	ASSVGLAEYNEQF
TRBV29-1	.	13	TRBJ1-4	SVEVVGGVHEKLF
TRBV6-5	.	13	TRBJ2-3	ASSLASGGVDTQY
TRBV18	.	15	TRBJ2-3	ASSPLSWRDPTDTQY
TRBV18	.	13	TRBJ2-7	ASSPQLAGVYEQY
TRBV7-2	.	12	TRBJ2-7	ASSPRPSTYEQY
TRBV28	.	12	TRBJ1-1	ASRPSGRNTEAF
TRBV25-1	.	12	TRBJ2-5	ASSEWWGTETQY
TRBV5-6	.	14	TRBJ2-7	ASSPYPGTGSGEQY
TRBV5-4	.	12	TRBJ2-1	ASKREWGPVEQF
TRBV10-3	once	11	TRBJ2-7	AIRGQGAHEQY
TRBV2	.	14	TRBJ2-7	ASITGGQKLSYEQY
TRBV25-1	few	12	TRBJ2-2	ASSEFGSTGELF
TRBV29-1	once	12	TRBJ2-1	SVLTGISYNEQF
TRBV18	once	12	TRBJ1-4	ASSPQATNEKLF
TRBV27	few	11	TRBJ1-5	ASSHRGLQPQH
TRBV13	once	14	TRBJ2-1	ASSKGLAGSYNEQF
TRBV11-2	.	14	TRBJ2-1	ASRTIIGGNYNEQF
TRBV2	.	12	TRBJ1-1	ASSRTRPNTEAF
TRBV4-2	.	12	TRBJ1-1	ASSHVNQDTEAF
TRBV9	.	13	TRBJ2-7	ASSVAPLSSYEQY
TRBV6-5	few	12	TRBJ2-7	ASSYRDTTYEQY